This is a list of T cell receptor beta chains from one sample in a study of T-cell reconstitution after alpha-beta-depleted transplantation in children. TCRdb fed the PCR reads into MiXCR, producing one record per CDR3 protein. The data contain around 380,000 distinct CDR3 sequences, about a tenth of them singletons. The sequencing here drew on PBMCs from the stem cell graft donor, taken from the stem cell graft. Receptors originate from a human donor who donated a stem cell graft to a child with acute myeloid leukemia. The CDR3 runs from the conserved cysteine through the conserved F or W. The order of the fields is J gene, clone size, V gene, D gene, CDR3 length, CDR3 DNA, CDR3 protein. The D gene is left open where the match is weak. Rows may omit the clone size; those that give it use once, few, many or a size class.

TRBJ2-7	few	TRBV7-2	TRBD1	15	TGTGCCAGCAGCTCCCCTAAGGGGACAGGGTACGAGCAGTACTTC	CASSSPKGTGYEQYF
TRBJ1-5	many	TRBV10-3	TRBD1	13	TGTGCCATCCGGACAGGGACGAATCAGCCCCAGCATTTT	CAIRTGTNQPQHF
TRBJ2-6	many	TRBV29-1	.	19	TGCAGCGTTGAATTCCCCAGTGAGCGAGGTCTCTCTGGGGCCAACGTCCTGACTTTC	CSVEFPSERGLSGANVLTF
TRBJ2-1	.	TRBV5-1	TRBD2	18	TGCGCCAGCAGCTTGAATCGTGCGGGAGGCGATTCCTACAATGAGCAGTTCTTC	CASSLNRAGGDSYNEQFF
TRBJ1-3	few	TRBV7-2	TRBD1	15	TGTGCCAGCAGCCCCTGGACAGGGGCTGGAAACACCATATATTTT	CASSPWTGAGNTIYF
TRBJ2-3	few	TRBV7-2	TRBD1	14	TGTGCCAGCAGCTACGCGGGTGACAGGGTCGAGCAGTATTTT	CASSYAGDRVEQYF
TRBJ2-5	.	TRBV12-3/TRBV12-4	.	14	TGTGCCAGCAGTCGTCCTGTAGTTAGGGAGACCCAGTACTTC	CASSRPVVRETQYF
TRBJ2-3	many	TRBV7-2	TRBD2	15	TGTGCCAGCAGCTGGGCGGGGGGTGGAACAGATACGCAGTATTTT	CASSWAGGGTDTQYF
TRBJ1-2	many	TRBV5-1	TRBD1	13	TGCGCCAGCAGCCCCGGACAGGGTTATGGCTACACCTTC	CASSPGQGYGYTF
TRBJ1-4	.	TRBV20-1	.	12	TGCAGTGCTAGAGATAGCGGTGAAAAACTGTTTTTT	CSARDSGEKLFF
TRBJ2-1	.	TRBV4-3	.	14	TGCGCCAGCAGCCTCGGGACGCAATACAATGAGCAGTTCTTC	CASSLGTQYNEQFF
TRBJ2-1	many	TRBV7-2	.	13	TGTGCCAGCAGCGTCGACTATTACAATGAGCAGTTCTTC	CASSVDYYNEQFF
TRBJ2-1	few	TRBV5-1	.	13	TGCGCCAGCAAGGAGGGGGGGATCAATGAGCAGTTCTTC	CASKEGGINEQFF
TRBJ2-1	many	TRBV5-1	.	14	TGCGCCAGCCACCAACAGAGCTCCTACAATGAGCAGTTCTTC	CASHQQSSYNEQFF
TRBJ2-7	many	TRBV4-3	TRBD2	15	TGCGCCAGCAGCCTAGAAGCGGGAGGGCCTTTCGAGCAGTACTTC	CASSLEAGGPFEQYF
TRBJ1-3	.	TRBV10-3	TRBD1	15	TGTGCCATCAGTGATGGGGGACAGGCACGAAACACCATATATTTT	CAISDGGQARNTIYF
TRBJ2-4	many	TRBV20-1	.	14	TGCAGTGCTACGGACGGGACAGCCAAAAACATTCAGTACTTC	CSATDGTAKNIQYF
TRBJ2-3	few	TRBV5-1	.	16	TGCGCCAGCAGCTTGGAAAGTAGCGGCCCCACAGATACGCAGTATTTT	CASSLESSGPTDTQYF
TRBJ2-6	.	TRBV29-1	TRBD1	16	TGCAGCGCACGACAGGGCGCGAGCTCTGGGGCCAACGTCCTGACTTTC	CSARQGASSGANVLTF
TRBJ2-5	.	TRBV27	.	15	TGTGCCAGCAGTTTGGTACAATCGGGGCAAGAGACCCAGTACTTC	CASSLVQSGQETQYF
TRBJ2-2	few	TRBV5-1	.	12	TGCGCCAGCAGCAAGACAGCCGGGGAGCTGTTTTTT	CASSKTAGELFF
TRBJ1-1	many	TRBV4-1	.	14	TGCGCCAGCAGCCTCCGTGACACTTTCACTGAAGCTTTCTTT	CASSLRDTFTEAFF
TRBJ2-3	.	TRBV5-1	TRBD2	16	TGCGCCAGCAGACAGGGACTAGCTATAAGCACAGATACGCAGTATTTT	CASRQGLAISTDTQYF
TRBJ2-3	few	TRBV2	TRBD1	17	TGTGCCAGCAGTTTCAGACAGGGGGTTGGGTTCGCAGATACGCAGTATTTT	CASSFRQGVGFADTQYF
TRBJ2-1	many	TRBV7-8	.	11	TGTGCCAGCAGCAAGGGGGACTATCAGTTCTTC	CASSKGDYQFF
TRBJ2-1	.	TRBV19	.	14	TGTGCCAGCTCGGAGGGGGCACGTCTCAATGAGCAGTTCTTC	CASSEGARLNEQFF
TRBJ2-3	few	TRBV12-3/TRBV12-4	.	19	TGTGCCAGCAGCTCCCGGGTGGCCCTGGCGGGATTTAGGGGAGATACGCAGTATTTT	CASSSRVALAGFRGDTQYF
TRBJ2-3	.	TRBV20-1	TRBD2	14	TGCAGTGCTCTACTAGCGGTGGACACAGATACGCAGTATTTT	CSALLAVDTDTQYF
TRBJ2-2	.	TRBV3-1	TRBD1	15	TGTGCCAGCAGCCCCTGGCAGGGGGACACCGGGGAGCTGTTTTTT	CASSPWQGDTGELFF
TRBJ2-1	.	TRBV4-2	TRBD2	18	TGTGCCAGCAGCCATGTAACCGCCGGGACTAGCGGGAGGGATGAGCAGTTCTTC	CASSHVTAGTSGRDEQFF
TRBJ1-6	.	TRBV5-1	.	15	TGCGCCAGCAGTCTCGTGGGGGGTTATAATTCACCCCTCCACTTT	CASSLVGGYNSPLHF
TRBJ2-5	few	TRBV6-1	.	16	TGTGCCAGCAGTGAAGAACCTCGGGGCTTCGGAGAGACCCAGTACTTC	CASSEEPRGFGETQYF
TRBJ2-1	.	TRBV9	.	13	TGTGCCAGCAGCGTCGGTTTGCAATCCGAGCAGTTCTTC	CASSVGLQSEQFF
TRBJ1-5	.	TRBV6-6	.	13	TGTGCCAGCAGCACGAATAGCAATCAGCCCCAGCATTTT	CASSTNSNQPQHF
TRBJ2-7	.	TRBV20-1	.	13	TGCAGTGCTAGAGTCGGATTATCCTACGAGCAGTACTTC	CSARVGLSYEQYF
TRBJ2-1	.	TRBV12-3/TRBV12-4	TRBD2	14	TGTGCCAGCATGACGGGACTAGCGGGAGGGCAGCAGTTCTTC	CASMTGLAGGQQFF
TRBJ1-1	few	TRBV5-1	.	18	TGCGCCAGCAGCCCTTTGGGAGGGCTGGGTCTTGTGAACACTGAAGCTTTCTTT	CASSPLGGLGLVNTEAFF
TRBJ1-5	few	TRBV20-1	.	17	TGCAGTGCTAGAGAGAGGGTTGGGGATCATAGCAATCAGCCCCAGCATTTT	CSARERVGDHSNQPQHF
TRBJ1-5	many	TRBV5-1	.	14	TGCGCCAGCAGCTCGAGTCCAGGCAATCAGCCCCAGCATTTT	CASSSSPGNQPQHF
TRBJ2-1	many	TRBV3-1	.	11	TGTGCCAGCAGCCTCAGGGGTGAGCAGTTCTTC	CASSLRGEQFF
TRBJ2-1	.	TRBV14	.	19	TGTGCCAGCAGCCAATCACAGGGCCCGAACCTGCTTTCCTACAATGAGCAGTTCTTC	CASSQSQGPNLLSYNEQFF
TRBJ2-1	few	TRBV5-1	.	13	TGCGCCAGCAGCTCGGGATATTACCATGAGCAGTTCTTC	CASSSGYYHEQFF
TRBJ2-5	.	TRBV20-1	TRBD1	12	TGCAGTGCCGCCGGGACAGAAGAGACCCAGTACTTC	CSAAGTEETQYF
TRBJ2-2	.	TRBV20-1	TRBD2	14	TGCAGTGCTAGAGGAGGGAGGGCCGCCGGGGAGCTGTTTTTT	CSARGGRAAGELFF
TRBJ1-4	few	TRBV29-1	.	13	TGCAGCGTTGCGGCGGGGGCGGGAGAAAAACTGTTTTTT	CSVAAGAGEKLFF
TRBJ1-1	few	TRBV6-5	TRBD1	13	TGTGCCAGCAGACCAAGACAGGGCACTGAAGCTTTCTTT	CASRPRQGTEAFF